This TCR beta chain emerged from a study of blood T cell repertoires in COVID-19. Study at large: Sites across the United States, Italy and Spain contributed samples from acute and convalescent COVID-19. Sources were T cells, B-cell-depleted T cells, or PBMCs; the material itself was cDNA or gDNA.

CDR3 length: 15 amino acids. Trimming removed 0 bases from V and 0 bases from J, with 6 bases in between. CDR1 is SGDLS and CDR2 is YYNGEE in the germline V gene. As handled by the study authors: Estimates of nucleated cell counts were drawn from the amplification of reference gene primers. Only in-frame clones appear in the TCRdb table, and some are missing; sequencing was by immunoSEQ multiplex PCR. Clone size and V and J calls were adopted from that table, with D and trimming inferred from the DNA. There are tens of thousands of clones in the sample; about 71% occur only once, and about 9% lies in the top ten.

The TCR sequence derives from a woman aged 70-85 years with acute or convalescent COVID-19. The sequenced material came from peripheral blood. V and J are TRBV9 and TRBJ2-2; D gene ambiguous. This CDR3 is CASSVGSANTGELFF. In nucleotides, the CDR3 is TGTGCCAGCAGCGTAGGAAGCGCGAACACCGGGGAGCTGTTTTTT.